The 2 T cell receptor beta chains presented below share a single source sample, sequenced in a study of cytomegalovirus exposure and HLA in healthy donors. The PCR contained 60 Vbeta and 13 Jbeta primers. Profiled with immunoSEQ multiplex PCR; TCRdb holds only in-frame clones, not every one. Seen here are about 180,000 clones, 80% to 85% observed once, and the top ten hold 2% to 2.5%. Sequences were obtained from PBMCs. These TCRs come from a woman aged 30 to 39 in good health and CMV-seronegative.

The chain uses TRBV27 and TRBJ2-3, with 7 bases matching TRBD2. The CDR3 runs 13 residues. Germline CDR1 is MNHEY and CDR2 is SMNVEV (reference sequence). Losses at the gene ends were 6 bases for V and 3 bases for J; bases not matched to a gene: 3. The CDR3, as DNA: TGTGCCAGCAGCCCACTAGCGACAGATACGCAGTATTTT. Protein: CASSPLATDTQYF.

The CDR3 sequence is CASSSPDRTETQYF. For the CDR3, the DNA is TGCGCCAGCAGCTCCCCGGACAGGACAGAGACCCAGTACTTC. V gene TRBV5-1 combines with J gene TRBJ2-5; 7 bases are a match to TRBD1. The CDR3 runs 14 residues. Germline CDR1 and CDR2: SGHRS and YFSETQ. V shed 3 bases, J shed 4 bases, and the junction held 6 bases outside the gene matches.